Here is one TCR beta chain with its context. Its target is not known. This specimen belongs to a study of OX40 agonist ivuxolimab in advanced cancers. General study points: Partly responding patients at 0.1-3.0 mg/kg showed some of the smallest clonal expansion. CD8+ T cells showed, on average, more clonal expansion than CD4+ cells. It was not determined which antigens were specifically recognized by the peripheral T cells that had undergone clonal expansion.

Clones were sequenced by immunoSEQ multiplex PCR, and TCRdb holds only the in-frame ones, with some missing. The repertoire has about 55,000 clones, about 90% of them found once; the top ten carry about an eighth. CDR3 length: 13 residues. V lost 6 bases and J lost 0, with 6 bases in between. CDR1 and CDR2 (germline): SGHTA, FQGNSA. This TCR came from an adult with an advanced solid tumor such as melanoma, head and neck, liver or kidney cancer. The gene calls are TRBV7-2 and TRBJ1-3; D uncertain. The source was CD4+ or CD8+ T cells sorted from blood, collected in a trial of the OX40 agonist ivuxolimab. Written as DNA, the CDR3 is TGTGCCAGCAGTACTGGCTCTGGAAACACCATATATTTT. Encoded protein: CASSTGSGNTIYF. Combining the CDR3 with reference TRBV7-2 and TRBJ1-3 gives the whole variable domain GAGVSQSPSNKVTEKGKDVELRCDPISGHTALYWYRQSLGQGLEFLIYFQGNSAPDKSGLPSDRFSAERTGGSVSTLTIQRTQQEDSAVYLCASSTGSGNTIYFGEGSWLTVV.